This entry lists 6 T cell receptor beta chains sequenced from one sample in a study of patients and donors after allogeneic stem cell transplantation. TCRdb reprocessed the RT-PCR reads with MiXCR, giving one entry per CDR3 protein. Of more than 150,000 distinct CDR3 sequences listed, roughly 22% were seen once; the top ten hold around 26%. The specimen was blood, either unsorted or a sorted T cell fraction (not recorded which). The source of these receptors is a human donor who was either an allogeneic HSCT recipient or a stem cell or donor lymphocyte infusion donor (not recorded which). It is not recorded whose cells these are; they may come from a transplant donor.

This clonotype was observed a handful of times. The chain couples TRBV10-3 to TRBJ1-4; D not resolved. The CDR3 is made up of 13 amino acids. V lost 6 bases, J lost 5 bases, and 10 bases lay in between. Germline values: CDR1 ENHRY, CDR2 SYGVKD. Here the CDR3 reads CAISPAENEKLFF. DNA of the CDR3: TGTGCCATCAGCCCCGCGGAGAATGAAAAACTGTTTTTT.

This clonotype was detected ten times or more. This sequence joins TRBV7-2 and TRBJ2-1; no clear D. The CDR3 is 13 amino acids. Trimming removed 2 bases from V and 5 bases from J, with 7 bases in between. The germline gives CDR1 SGHTA, CDR2 FQGNSA. CDR3 DNA sequence: TGTGCCAGCAGCTTACCCCTTAACAATGAGCAGTTCTTC. Translation: CASSLPLNNEQFF.

The table lists this clonotype with a few counts. V usage is TRBV28 and J usage is TRBJ1-1; D is undetermined. CDR1 is MDHEN, CDR2 SYDVKM, per germline. The CDR3 sequence is 16 residues long. Trimming pared 3 bases from V and 1 base from J, leaving 15 bases between. DNA for the CDR3: TGTGCCAGCAGTTTCATCAAGGTGATTTCGAACACTGAAGCTTTCTTT. Its protein product is CASSFIKVISNTEAFF. Full variable domain (remainder filled in from reference TRBV28 and TRBJ1-1): DVKVTQSSRYLVKRTGEKVFLECVQDMDHENMFWYRQDPGLGLRLIYFSYDVKMKEKGDIPEGYSVSREKKERFSLILESASTNQTSMYLCASSFIKVISNTEAFFGQGTRLTVV.

The V gene is TRBV12-3 or TRBV12-4, the J gene TRBJ1-5, with D possibly being TRBD1 (6 bases). V gave up 1 base and J gave up 2 bases, with 12 bases separating them. The CDR3 loop spans 16 amino acids. The CDR3 loop reads CASSLGDTGGNQPQHF. The CDR3 region has the DNA TGTGCCAGCAGTTTAGGGGACACGGGGGGCAATCAGCCCCAGCATTTT.

The genes are TRBV5-1 and TRBJ2-1, with D maybe TRBD2 (5 bases). The CDR3 has 16 amino acids. V lost 0 bases to trimming and J lost 8 bases, with 18 bases between them. Per germline, CDR1 SGHRS and CDR2 YFSETQ. The CDR3 coding sequence is TGCGCCAGCAGCTTGGAACTATGGCTAGCCGTCGATGAGCAGTTCTTC. Encoded protein: CASSLELWLAVDEQFF. Complete variable domain (other parts from reference TRBV5-1 and TRBJ2-1): KAGVTQTPRYLIKTRGQQVTLSCSPISGHRSVSWYQQTPGQGLQFLFEYFSETQRNKGNFPGRFSGRQFSNSRSEMNVSTLELGDSALYLCASSLELWLAVDEQFFGPGTRLTVL.

V is TRBV5-1 and J is TRBJ2-3; a possible D gene is TRBD1 (5 bases). V lost 1 base and J 1 base, leaving 25 bases between the germline ends. Germline V CDR1 and CDR2: SGHRS, YFSETQ. The CDR3 has 20 residues. The CDR3 bases are TGCGCCAGCAGCTTGAGTACCTCCCTGGGCGGCGAAGGGGGCACAGATACGCAGTATTTT. Its protein product is CASSLSTSLGGEGGTDTQYF.